This TCR beta chain was identified in a study of patients and donors after allogeneic stem cell transplantation. TCRdb itself ran the RT-PCR reads through MiXCR, one entry per CDR3 protein. There are approximately 150,000 distinct CDR3 sequences in the sample; nearly 25% occur only once, and 25% to 30% lies in the top ten. This CDR3 has 18 residues. The V gene's germline CDR1 is SNHLY and CDR2 FYNNEI. The germline V and J ends were trimmed by 4 bases and 3 bases, with 25 bases remaining between them. The sequenced sample was blood, either unsorted or a sorted T cell fraction (not recorded which). This TCR derives from a human donor who was either an allogeneic HSCT recipient or a stem cell or donor lymphocyte infusion donor (not recorded which). It is not recorded whose cells these are; they may come from a transplant donor. The chain has TRBV2 and TRBJ2-7; no reliable D call. CDR3 in amino acids: CASSVTAYYPTILYEQYF. The CDR3 DNA is TGTGCCAGCAGTGTAACAGCATACTACCCTACGATACTCTACGAGCAGTACTTC.